What follows are 7 T cell receptor beta chains derived from one specimen sequenced in a study of beta chain features in type 1 diabetes. The authors reverse transcribed all of the isolated RNA, so sequencing captured expressed TCRB transcripts. The assay was immunoSEQ multiplex PCR, and TCRdb's table has in-frame clones only and misses some. This sample has 350,000 to 450,000 clones, with about 15% found just once. Sequencing was done on a sample of naive CD4+ T cells from blood. These receptors were collected from a man in his thirties or forties in good health.

There are a few counts of this clone. The CDR3 nucleotides read TGTGCCAGCAGCTTAGGCGGGAGGCCCAGTTCGGGCAATGAGCAGTTCTTC. Encoded protein: CASSLGGRPSSGNEQFF. The chain employs TRBV7-9 and TRBJ2-1, with 8 bases matching TRBD2. CDR1 and CDR2 from the germline V gene are SEHNR and FQNEAQ (reference sequence). V was pared by 1 base and J by 6 bases, with 11 bases of the junction left unmatched. This CDR3 contains 17 residues.

This clone has only a few counts. J is TRBJ2-5 and V is TRBV6-5; D might be TRBD1 or TRBD2, each matching 5 bases. Trimming took off 2 bases at V and 1 base at J, with 14 bases between the two ends. The germline V gene has CDR1 MNHEY and CDR2 SVGAGI. CDR3 size: 16 residues. CDR3 DNA sequence: TGTGCCAGCAGTTACAATAATTGGGGGTCCCAAGAGACCCAGTACTTC. Protein: CASSYNNWGSQETQYF.

This clone was detected only a few times. The chain combines TRBV5-1 with TRBJ2-2; possible D gene TRBD2, 6 bases. Trimming cost V 0 bases and J 6 bases, with 15 bases left between them. The CDR3 totals 16 residues. In germline, CDR1 is SGHRS, CDR2 YFSETQ. This CDR3 reads CASSLAAGRRAGELFF. CDR3 bases: TGCGCCAGCAGCTTGGCTGCAGGACGGAGGGCCGGGGAGCTGTTTTTT.

This clone showed up just a few times. This chain uses TRBV5-1 with TRBJ2-5; no reliable D call. Germline V lookup: CDR1 SGHRS, CDR2 YFSETQ. The CDR3 runs 12 residues. Trimming left V 4 bases short and J 0 bases short, with 4 bases between. CDR3 nucleotide sequence: TGCGCCAGCAGCATGTACCAAGAGACCCAGTACTTC. Its protein is CASSMYQETQYF.

The chain is built from TRBV7-3 and TRBJ2-2; D gene ambiguous. Trimming removed 0 bases at V and 7 bases at J, with 9 bases between. This CDR3 is built from 14 residues. The germline CDR1 and CDR2 sequences are SGHTA and FQGTGA. The CDR3 protein is CASSLTRVGGELFF. The CDR3 coding sequence is TGTGCCAGCAGCTTAACGCGAGTGGGCGGGGAGCTGTTTTTT.

There are a few counts of this clone. J is TRBJ1-2 and V is TRBV5-4; D remains unclear. V shed 4 bases and J shed 3 bases, with 7 bases lying between them. This CDR3 is 12 amino acids long. The V gene's germline CDR1 is SGHNT and CDR2 YYREEE (reference sequence). In nucleotides, the CDR3 is TGTGCCAGCAGCCGGGCTGACTATGGCTACACCTTC. Translation: CASSRADYGYTF. Full variable domain (remainder filled in from reference TRBV5-4 and TRBJ1-2): ETGVTQSPTHLIKTRGQQVTLRCSSQSGHNTVSWYQQALGQGPQFIFQYYREEENGRGNFPPRFSGLQFPNYSSELNVNALELDDSALYLCASSRADYGYTFGSGTRLTVV.

This clone was seen a few times. The V and J genes are TRBV11-3 and TRBJ2-5, with D hard to call. Trimming removed 1 base from V and 1 base from J, with 7 bases in between. Germline values: CDR1 SGHNT, CDR2 YENEEA. The CDR3 totals 14 residues. The CDR3 region is CASSLADIQETQYF. CDR3 sequence (DNA): TGTGCCAGCAGCTTAGCGGATATCCAAGAGACCCAGTACTTC.